Presented here are 17 T cell receptor beta chains from one specimen sequenced in a study of neurological immune-mediated disorders (dated by TCRdb to about 2019). This sample's time point label indicates: longitudinal time-point 2. Libraries were made using 5' RACE. The data were produced on an Illumina HiSeq 2500. TCRdb reworked the public reads: Q25 trimming with fastp, MiXCR clone assembly, productive beta chains retained. Rows are combined by CDR3 protein, so each entry shows the most common genes and DNA. This sample lists 70,000 to 95,000 distinct CDR3 sequences; less than 15% were detected once. The ten largest clonotypes hold approximately 5% of the sample. Material for sequencing was PBMCs. These receptors were taken from a female donor with HTLV-1-associated myelopathy (HAM/TSP).

This clonotype was detected many times. V is TRBV28 and J is TRBJ1-1; a possible D gene is TRBD1 (6 bases). The CDR3 loop spans 11 amino acids. Looked up from germline, CDR1 is MDHEN and CDR2 is SYDVKM. The V end was cut by 2 bases, the J end by 11 bases, with 9 bases between. CDR3 nucleotide sequence: TGTGCCAGCAGTTTAGAGGGGGTGGCTTTCTTT. Translation gives CASSLEGVAFF.

This clonotype occurred many times. CDR3 sequence: CSARQGSSYNSPLHF. The CDR3 DNA is TGCAGTGCGCGACAGGGAAGCTCCTATAATTCACCCCTCCACTTT. V gene TRBV20-1 combines with J gene TRBJ1-6; 7 bases line up with TRBD1. This CDR3 has 15 amino acids. Per the germline V gene, CDR1 is DFQATT and CDR2 is SNEGSKA (reference sequence). V trimming: 6 bases; J trimming: 0 bases; junction bases outside the gene matches: 5.

This clonotype appeared many times. CDR3 sequence: CASSLADRVASEQFF. The DNA for the CDR3 is TGCGCCAGCAGCTTGGCGGACAGGGTAGCATCTGAGCAGTTCTTC. V gene TRBV5-1 combines with J gene TRBJ2-1; TRBD1 agrees at 8 bases. The CDR3 contains 15 residues. Trimming took 0 bases from V and 9 from J; bases not matched to a gene: 8. Per germline, CDR1 SGHRS and CDR2 YFSETQ.

This clonotype was seen repeatedly, ten times or more. The chain employs TRBV28 and TRBJ2-7, with D possibly TRBD2 on 5 matching bases. V lost 8 bases, J lost 1 base, and 15 bases lay in between. In germline, CDR1 is MDHEN, CDR2 SYDVKM. The CDR3 has 14 residues. CDR3 residues: CASRPLGRSYEQYF. CDR3 DNA: TGTGCCAGCCGTCCCCTAGGGAGATCCTACGAGCAGTACTTC. The entire variable domain, with the rest obtained from reference TRBV28 and TRBJ2-7, is as follows: DVKVTQSSRYLVKRTGEKVFLECVQDMDHENMFWYRQDPGLGLRLIYFSYDVKMKEKGDIPEGYSVSREKKERFSLILESASTNQTSMYLCASRPLGRSYEQYFGPGTRLTVT.

This clonotype was detected ten times or more. The chain combines TRBV24-1 with TRBJ2-1; 10 bases agree with TRBD2. CDR1 and CDR2 from the germline V gene are KGHDR and SFDVKD. This CDR3 is built from 18 residues. Trimming removed 3 bases from V and 3 bases from J; junction bases left unmatched: 10. In DNA, the CDR3 is TGTGCCACCAGTGATCCGCAACCTGAGCGGGGGGGCTACAATGAGCAGTTCTTC. Translating gives CATSDPQPERGGYNEQFF.

In this sample, this clonotype turned up many times. V and J are TRBV29-1 and TRBJ2-5, with a possible D match to TRBD2 (6 bases). The V end lost 6 bases, the J end lost 2 bases, and 22 bases lay between the germline ends. The CDR3 length is 16 residues. Per germline, CDR1 SQVTM and CDR2 ANQGSEA. In DNA, the CDR3 is TGCAGCGTCGCAGGGAGGACGAAAGGGCTACAAGAGACCCAGTACTTC. Protein: CSVAGRTKGLQETQYF.

A remark on this clonotype: A much more abundant neighbour one base away suggests this may be a read error. The chain recombines TRBV3-1 with TRBJ2-2; the match to TRBD2 covers 12 bases. The CDR3 contains 17 residues. Germline CDR1 LGHDT, CDR2 YNNKEL (reference sequence). The CDR3 spells CVSSARTSGDNTGELFF. CDR3 coding DNA: TGTGTCAGCAGCGCCCGGACTAGCGGGGATAACACCGGGGAGCTGTTTTTT.

This clonotype was seen at least ten times. The chain is built from TRBV29-1 and TRBJ2-7, with TRBD2 as a possible D gene (6 bases). The germline V gene encodes CDR1 SQVTM and CDR2 ANQGSEA. The CDR3 runs to 14 residues. With 6 bases removed from V and 6 bases from J, the gap between germline ends came to 21 bases. CDR3 in amino acids: CSVKRAPEGLEQYF. As DNA, the CDR3 is TGCAGCGTAAAACGGGCCCCGGAGGGGCTCGAGCAGTACTTC.

This clonotype has ten or more counts. This chain links TRBV5-1 with TRBJ2-3; no firm D call. CDR1 is SGHRS and CDR2 is YFSETQ in the germline V gene. This CDR3 comprises 12 residues. Trimming cost V 1 base and J 3 bases, with 3 bases left between them. In DNA form, the CDR3 reads TGCGCCAGCAGCTTGACTACAGATACGCAGTATTTT. Encoded protein: CASSLTTDTQYF.

As concerns this clonotype: One end of the junction does not line up with germline, which may come from a read error. The V and J genes are TRBV28 and TRBJ2-1, with D unresolved. CDR3 size: 13 residues. Per germline, CDR1 MDHEN and CDR2 SYDVKM. The CDR3 region has the DNA TGTGCCATCAGTTTAAGCTGGAACGCTGAGCAGTTCTTC. Amino acids: CAISLSWNAEQFF. Looking up the rest from reference TRBV28 and TRBJ2-1 gives the full variable domain: DVKVTQSSRYLVKRTGEKVFLECVQDMDHENMFWYRQDPGLGLRLIYFSYDVKMKEKGDIPEGYSVSREKKERFSLILESASTNQTSMYLCAISLSWNAEQFFGPGTRLTVL.

This clonotype was seen many times. This chain connects TRBV5-1 to TRBJ1-6; D uncertain. CDR1 is SGHRS and CDR2 is YFSETQ in the germline V gene. This CDR3 region has 15 residues. V lost 2 bases to trimming and J lost 7 bases, with 13 bases between them. CDR3 coding DNA: TGCGCCAGCAGCTTAACGCAGAGCGAAAATTCACCCCTCCACTTT. It is translated as CASSLTQSENSPLHF. Filled out from reference TRBV5-1 and TRBJ1-6, the complete variable domain reads KAGVTQTPRYLIKTRGQQVTLSCSPISGHRSVSWYQQTPGQGLQFLFEYFSETQRNKGNFPGRFSGRQFSNSRSEMNVSTLELGDSALYLCASSLTQSENSPLHFGNGTRLTVT.

The genes are TRBV29-1 and TRBJ2-7; D gene ambiguous. Germline CDR1 SQVTM, CDR2 ANQGSEA. The CDR3 has 13 amino acids. The CDR3 reads CSTSTLGPYEQYF. CDR3 coding DNA: TGCAGTACCAGTACCCTCGGCCCCTACGAGCAGTACTTC.

V gene TRBV18 combines with J gene TRBJ2-5, with D hard to call. The germline V and J ends were trimmed by 1 base and 4 bases, with 7 bases remaining between them. Germline CDR1 KGHSH, CDR2 LQKENI. There are 13 residues in the CDR3. The CDR3 DNA reads as TGTGCCAGCTCACCACTCTCTTCAGAGACCCAGTACTTC. This codes for CASSPLSSETQYF.

About this clonotype: This may come from a read error, since a much larger clone is one base off. The rearrangement joins TRBV28 to TRBJ1-1, with D hard to call. This CDR3 comprises 13 residues. Germline-derived CDR1 and CDR2 are MDHEN and SYDVKM. The ends were cut back, 5 bases at V and 1 base at J, with 8 bases in the middle. CDR3 DNA: TGTGCCAGCAGTACGTGGAGGAACACTGAAGCTTTCTTT. Protein sequence: CASSTWRNTEAFF.

The rearrangement uses TRBV6-6 and TRBJ2-4, with 7 bases matching TRBD1. J was trimmed by 15 bases and V by 5 bases; bases with no gene match: 10. The CDR3 loop spans 12 amino acids. Germline V gene data show CDR1 as MNHNY and CDR2 as SVGAGI (reference sequence). The CDR3 DNA is TGTGCCAGCAGTCCCCGGGACAGCACACCGTACTTC. Protein product: CASSPRDSTPYF.

This clonotype is medium-sized by share. The V call is TRBV7-9, the J call TRBJ2-1; 7 bases are a match to TRBD1. V gave up 7 bases and J gave up 6 bases; unmatched junction bases: 6. The CDR3 covers 13 residues. Per the germline V gene, CDR1 is SEHNR and CDR2 is FQNEAQ (reference sequence). The CDR3 sequence: CASIRDRANEQFF. The DNA of the CDR3 is TGTGCCAGCATCCGCGACAGGGCCAATGAGCAGTTCTTC.

In regard to this clonotype: Since a much larger clone is just one base distant, this may be a read error. The chain carries TRBV12-3 or TRBV12-4 and TRBJ2-1; TRBD1 is a possible D gene (6 bases). This CDR3 has 14 amino acids. CDR3 sequence reads: CASNPTGSYDEQFF. CDR3 sequence (DNA): TGTGCCAGCAATCCGACAGGATCCTACGATGAGCAGTTCTTC.